The 16 T cell receptor beta chains given below trace back to one sample, sequenced in a study of Graves' ophthalmopathy and Graves' hyperthyroidism. TCR beta CDR3 amplification used RNA transcripts. RT-PCR in the first round used HTBI primers; a second-round multiplex PCR followed. TCRdb re-analysed the multiplex PCR reads in MiXCR, keeping a single row per CDR3 protein. Found here are over a million distinct CDR3 sequences, about two fifths of them singletons; the top ten hold 11%. The source material was peripheral blood or thyroid tissue (not recorded which). The receptors were sampled from an adult man with Graves' hyperthyroidism.

This chain connects TRBV5-1 to TRBJ1-1; TRBD1 matches 8 bases. Germline V lookup: CDR1 SGHRS, CDR2 YFSETQ. V lost 4 bases and J lost 0; bases outside the gene matches: 17. This CDR3 is built from 19 residues. Here the CDR3 DNA reads TGCGCCAGCAGCCCCGGACAGGGCCGACCTACCCAAATGAACACTGAAGCTTTCTTT. Its translation: CASSPGQGRPTQMNTEAFF.

This clonotype was counted many times. The chain has TRBV6-6 and TRBJ1-4; 10 positions match TRBD1. The germline gives CDR1 MNHNY, CDR2 SVGAGI (reference sequence). Germline trimming cut 6 bases from V and 8 bases from J; bases unmatched to any gene: 6. CDR3 length: 14 residues. The CDR3 region is CASRRTGGGEKLFF. CDR3 in DNA: TGTGCCAGCAGGCGGACAGGGGGTGGAGAAAAACTGTTTTTT.

This clonotype came up a few times. The germline gene is not matched at one end of the junction; a read error may be the cause. The chain couples TRBV10-3 to TRBJ1-5; TRBD1 is a possible D gene (5 bases). The CDR3 totals 16 residues. CDR1 is ENHRY and CDR2 is SYGVKD in the germline V gene. Written as DNA, the CDR3 is TGTGCCAGCAGTTACAGCCGAGACAGAAGCAATCAGCCCCAGCATTTT. The encoded protein is CASSYSRDRSNQPQHF.

This clonotype was seen repeatedly, ten times or more. The chain couples TRBV15 to TRBJ2-7; TRBD1 aligns across 9 bases. J gave up 6 bases and V 5 bases, and 11 bases lay outside the gene matches. Germline loops: CDR1 LNHNV, CDR2 YYDKDF (reference sequence). This CDR3 is 15 amino acids long. This CDR3 reads CATSGGQGSFPEQYF. CDR3 nucleotides: TGTGCCACCAGCGGGGGACAGGGATCCTTTCCCGAGCAGTACTTC.

The V and J genes are TRBV10-3 and TRBJ1-2; possibly TRBD1 for D (6 bases). CDR3 length: 15 amino acids. Deletions cut 4 bases from V and 6 bases from J, with 18 bases between. Germline CDR1 is ENHRY and CDR2 is SYGVKD. The CDR3 bases are TGTGCCATCAGTGGGGGGAGGGAGGGGGACGATGGCTACACCTTC. Translating it yields CAISGGREGDDGYTF.

A note on this clonotype: The CDR3 ends on some other residue instead of the conserved phenylalanine or tryptophan, so this is likely a read error. Because the CDR3's place on the DNA is in doubt, the DNA is left out and the CDR3 is given as listed by TCRdb. The chain employs TRBV20-1 and TRBJ1-1. The germline CDR1 and CDR2 sequences are DFQATT and SNEGSKA (reference sequence). The CDR3 sequence runs 8 residues, both termini included. The CDR3 protein is CSARDLEG.

This clonotype was seen repeatedly, ten times or more. V is TRBV7-3 and J is TRBJ2-7; TRBD1 matches 9 bases. Losses at the gene ends were 0 bases for V and 7 bases for J; bases not matched to a gene: 7. Germline loops: CDR1 SGHTA, CDR2 FQGTGA. The CDR3 loop spans 15 amino acids. CDR3: CASSLTGRQGGEQYF. The DNA of the CDR3 is TGTGCCAGCAGCTTAACAGGTCGACAGGGGGGTGAGCAGTACTTC. Complete variable domain (other parts from reference TRBV7-3 and TRBJ2-7): GAGVSQTPSNKVTEKGKYVELRCDPISGHTALYWYRQSLGQGPEFLIYFQGTGAADDSGLPNDRFFAVRPEGSVSTLKIQRTERGDSAVYLCASSLTGRQGGEQYFGPGTRLTVT.

This clonotype was counted between two and nine times. The chain carries TRBV6-2 or TRBV6-3 and TRBJ1-1; no reliable D call. The CDR3 consists of 12 residues. V lost 6 bases, J lost 6 bases, and 11 bases lay in between. The germline V gene has CDR1 MNHEY and CDR2 SVGEGT. The CDR3 is CASRRHSAEAFF. The CDR3 DNA reads TGTGCCAGCAGACGCCACTCTGCTGAAGCTTTCTTT.

V is TRBV6-2 or TRBV6-3 and J is TRBJ1-1, with 8 bases matching TRBD1. Germline CDR1 MNHEY, CDR2 SVGEGT. CDR3 length: 15 residues. With 5 bases clipped from V and 4 bases from J, the junction kept 9 bases outside the gene matches. The CDR3 loop reads CASSTSPDRATEAFF. For the CDR3, the DNA is TGTGCCAGCAGTACATCCCCGGACAGGGCCACTGAAGCTTTCTTT.

At least ten counts were recorded for this clonotype. The V and J genes are TRBV19 and TRBJ1-2; D gene ambiguous. Germline values: CDR1 LNHDA, CDR2 SQIVND (reference sequence). V was pared by 7 bases and J by 0 bases, with 6 bases between. CDR3 length: 12 residues. CDR3 amino acids: CASTESNYGYTF. The CDR3 coding sequence is TGTGCCAGTACCGAGTCTAACTATGGCTACACCTTC.

The rearrangement joins TRBV29-1 to TRBJ1-1; 9 bases are a match to TRBD1. The CDR3 spans 16 residues. The V and J ends lost 0 bases and 5 bases, in that order; junction bases with no gene match: 10. Germline CDR1 SQVTM, CDR2 ANQGSEA. The chain's CDR3 is CSVEDWSQGANTEAFF. The CDR3, as DNA: TGCAGCGTTGAAGATTGGTCACAGGGGGCGAATACTGAAGCTTTCTTT. Using reference TRBV29-1 and TRBJ1-1 for the parts outside the CDR3, the full variable domain is SAVISQKPSRDICQRGTSLTIQCQVDSQVTMMFWYRQQPGQSLTLIATANQGSEATYESGFVIDKFPISRPNLTFSTLTVSNMSPEDSSIYLCSVEDWSQGANTEAFFGQGTRLTVV.

This clonotype has a count of ten or more. The V and J genes are TRBV20-1 and TRBJ1-2, with TRBD1 as a possible D gene (5 bases). The CDR3 extends over 13 amino acids. The V gene lost 6 bases and the J gene lost 2 bases, with 13 bases spanning the gap. In germline, CDR1 is DFQATT, CDR2 SNEGSKA (reference sequence). The chain's CDR3 is CSAGLTDNYGYTF. The CDR3, as DNA: TGCAGTGCCGGTCTGACAGACAACTATGGCTACACCTTC.

This clonotype was seen at least ten times. This chain links TRBV5-1 with TRBJ1-6, with TRBD1 matching over 10 bases. The V and J ends lost 3 bases and 8 bases, in that order; junction bases with no gene match: 5. The CDR3 extends over 15 amino acids. Germline values: CDR1 SGHRS, CDR2 YFSETQ. The CDR3 region has the DNA TGCGCCAGCAGCTACGGACAGGGGGAATATTCACCCCTCCACTTT. This translates into CASSYGQGEYSPLHF.

This clonotype was detected many times. The chain couples TRBV7-9 to TRBJ1-2; perhaps TRBD1 as D (6 bases). The CDR3 is 14 amino acids. V was pared by 1 base and J by 3 bases, with 9 bases between. Germline CDR1 is SEHNR and CDR2 is FQNEAQ (reference sequence). This CDR3 reads CASSLEAGDYGYTF. DNA for the CDR3: TGTGCCAGCAGCTTAGAGGCAGGGGACTATGGCTACACCTTC.

This clonotype has a handful of counts. This rearrangement joins TRBV30 to TRBJ1-2; the D is unclear. The CDR3 has 13 amino acids. Trimming took off 0 bases at V and 4 bases at J, with 9 bases between the two ends. Germline CDR1 is GTSNPN and CDR2 is SVGIG (reference sequence). CDR3 coding DNA: TGTGCCTGGAGTGTAAAGGGATCCTATGGCTACACCTTC. Amino acids: CAWSVKGSYGYTF.

The gene calls are TRBV29-1 and TRBJ2-7, with D maybe TRBD1 (6 bases). The germline V gene has CDR1 SQVTM and CDR2 ANQGSEA. CDR3 size: 13 residues. The germline V and J ends were trimmed by 3 bases and 2 bases, with 11 bases remaining between them. CDR3 residues: CSVDLQGTYEQYF. For the CDR3, the DNA is TGCAGCGTTGATCTACAGGGAACCTACGAGCAGTACTTC.